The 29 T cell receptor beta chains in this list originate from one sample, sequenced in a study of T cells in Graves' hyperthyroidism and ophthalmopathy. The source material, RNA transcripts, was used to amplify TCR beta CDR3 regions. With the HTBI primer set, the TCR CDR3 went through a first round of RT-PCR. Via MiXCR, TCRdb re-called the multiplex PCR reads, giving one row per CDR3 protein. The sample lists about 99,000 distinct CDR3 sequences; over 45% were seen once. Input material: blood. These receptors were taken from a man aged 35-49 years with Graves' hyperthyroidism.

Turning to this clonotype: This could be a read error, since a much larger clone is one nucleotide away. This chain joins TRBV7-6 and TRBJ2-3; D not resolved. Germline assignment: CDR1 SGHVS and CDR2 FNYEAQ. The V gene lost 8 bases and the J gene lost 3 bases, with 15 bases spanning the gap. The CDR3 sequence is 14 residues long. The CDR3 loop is CASGLGRTTDTQYF. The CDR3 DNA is TGTGCCAGCGGTTTAGGACGGACGACAGATACGCAGTATTTT.

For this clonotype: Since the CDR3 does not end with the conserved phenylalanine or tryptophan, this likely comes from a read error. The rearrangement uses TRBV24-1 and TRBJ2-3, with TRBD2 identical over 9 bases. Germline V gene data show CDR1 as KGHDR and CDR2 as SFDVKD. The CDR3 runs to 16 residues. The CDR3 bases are TGTGCCAGCAGTTTATTGGCGGGAGGGCAAGCAGATACGCAGTATTGT. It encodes CASSLLAGGQADTQYC.

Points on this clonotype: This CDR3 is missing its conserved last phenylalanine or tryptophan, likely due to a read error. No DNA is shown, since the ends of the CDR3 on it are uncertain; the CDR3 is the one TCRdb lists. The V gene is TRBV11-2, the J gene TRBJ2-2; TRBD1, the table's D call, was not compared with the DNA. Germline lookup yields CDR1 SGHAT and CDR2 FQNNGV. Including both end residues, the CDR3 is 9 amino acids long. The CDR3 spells CASSLDRGV.

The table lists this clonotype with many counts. CDR3: CASSAGTSGYYEQYF. The DNA of the CDR3 is TGTGCCAGCAGCGCTGGGACTAGCGGTTACTACGAGCAGTACTTC. V usage is TRBV6-6 and J usage is TRBJ2-7; TRBD2 aligns across 11 bases. Germline values: CDR1 MNHNY, CDR2 SVGAGI (reference sequence). Unmatched junction bases numbered 7, after V lost 6 bases and J lost 3 bases. The CDR3 is made up of 15 amino acids.

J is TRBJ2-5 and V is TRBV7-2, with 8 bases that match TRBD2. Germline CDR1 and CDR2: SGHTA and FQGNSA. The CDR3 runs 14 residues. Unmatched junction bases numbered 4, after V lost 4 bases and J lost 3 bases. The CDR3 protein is CASSSSGLEETQYF. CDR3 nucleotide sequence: TGTGCCAGCAGCTCTTCGGGACTAGAAGAGACCCAGTACTTC.

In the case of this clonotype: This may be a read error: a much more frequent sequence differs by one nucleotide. Here the CDR3 reads CASGQDISWGRDTQYF. DNA of the CDR3: TGCGCCAGCGGCCAAGATATCTCCTGGGGAAGAGATACGCAGTATTTT. V usage is TRBV4-1 and J usage is TRBJ2-3; D remains ambiguous. CDR3 length: 16 residues. Germline V gene data show CDR1 as MGHRA and CDR2 as YSYEKL.

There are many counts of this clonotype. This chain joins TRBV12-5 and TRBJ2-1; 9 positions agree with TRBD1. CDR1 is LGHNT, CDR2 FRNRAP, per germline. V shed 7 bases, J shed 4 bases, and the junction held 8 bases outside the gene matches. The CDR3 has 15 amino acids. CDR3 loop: CASARPGTGYNEQFF. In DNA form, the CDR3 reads TGTGCTAGTGCCCGTCCCGGGACAGGGTACAATGAGCAGTTCTTC.

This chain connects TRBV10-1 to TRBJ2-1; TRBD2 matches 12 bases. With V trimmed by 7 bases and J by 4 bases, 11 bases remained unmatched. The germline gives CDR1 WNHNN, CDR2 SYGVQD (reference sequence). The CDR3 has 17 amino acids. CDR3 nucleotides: TGCGCCAGCAAAGGGACTAGCGGGCGGGGGCTATACAATGAGCAGTTCTTC. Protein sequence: CASKGTSGRGLYNEQFF.

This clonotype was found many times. CDR3: CASSLAGQGETQYF. In DNA, the CDR3 is TGTGCCAGCAGCTTAGCCGGACAGGGGGAGACCCAGTACTTC. The gene calls are TRBV7-2 and TRBJ2-5, with 9 bases aligning to TRBD1. The CDR3 has 14 residues. CDR1 is SGHTA and CDR2 is FQGNSA in the germline V gene. V dropped 0 bases and J dropped 5; count of bases not matched to a gene: 1. Variable domain in full (rest from reference TRBV7-2 and TRBJ2-5): GAGVSQSPSNKVTEKGKDVELRCDPISGHTALYWYRQSLGQGLEFLIYFQGNSAPDKSGLPSDRFSAERTGGSVSTLTIQRTQQEDSAVYLCASSLAGQGETQYFGPGTRLLVL.

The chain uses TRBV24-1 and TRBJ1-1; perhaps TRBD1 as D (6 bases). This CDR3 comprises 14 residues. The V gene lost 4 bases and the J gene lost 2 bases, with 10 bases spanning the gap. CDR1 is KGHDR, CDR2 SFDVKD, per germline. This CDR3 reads CATSDNRANTEAFF. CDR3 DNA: TGTGCCACCAGTGACAACAGGGCTAACACTGAAGCTTTCTTT.

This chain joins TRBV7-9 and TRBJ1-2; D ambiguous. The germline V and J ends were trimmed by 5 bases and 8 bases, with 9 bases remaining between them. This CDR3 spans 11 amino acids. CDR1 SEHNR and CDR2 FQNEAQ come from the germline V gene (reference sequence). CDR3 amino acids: CASSPSTGYTF. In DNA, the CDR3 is TGTGCCAGCAGCCCGAGTACCGGCTACACCTTC.

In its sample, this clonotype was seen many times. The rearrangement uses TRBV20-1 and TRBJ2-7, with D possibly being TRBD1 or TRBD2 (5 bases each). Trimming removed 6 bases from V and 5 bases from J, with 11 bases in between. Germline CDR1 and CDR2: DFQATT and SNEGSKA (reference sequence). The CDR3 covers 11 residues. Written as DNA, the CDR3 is TGCAGTGCCGTAGGGGAGAACGAGCAGTACTTC. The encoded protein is CSAVGENEQYF.

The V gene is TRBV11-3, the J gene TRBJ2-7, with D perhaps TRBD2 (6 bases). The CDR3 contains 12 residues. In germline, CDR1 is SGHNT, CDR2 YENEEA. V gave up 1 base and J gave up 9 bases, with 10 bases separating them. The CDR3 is CASSLGGSGQYF. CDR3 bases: TGTGCCAGCAGCTTAGGTGGTAGCGGGCAGTACTTC. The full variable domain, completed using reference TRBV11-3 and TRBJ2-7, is EAGVVQSPRYKIIEKKQPVAFWCNPISGHNTLYWYLQNLGQGPELLIRYENEEAVDDSQLPKDRFSAERLKGVDSTLKIQPAELGDSAVYLCASSLGGSGQYFGPGTRLTVT.

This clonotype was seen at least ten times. The CDR3 loop is CASSGLTSANTGELFF. Written as DNA, the CDR3 is TGTGCCAGCAGTGGTTTGACTTCCGCGAACACCGGGGAGCTGTTTTTT. The V call is TRBV2, the J call TRBJ2-2; D is uncertain. There are 16 residues in the CDR3. Germline V CDR1 and CDR2: SNHLY, FYNNEI. The V end lost 4 bases, the J end lost 0 bases, and 12 bases lay between the germline ends.

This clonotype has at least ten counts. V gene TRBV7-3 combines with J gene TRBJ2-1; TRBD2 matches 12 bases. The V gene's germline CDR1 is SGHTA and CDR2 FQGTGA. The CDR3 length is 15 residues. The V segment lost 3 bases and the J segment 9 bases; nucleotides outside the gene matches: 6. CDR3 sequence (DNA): TGTGCCAGCAGCTTCCTAGCGGGGGGGGTCGGTGAGCAGTTCTTC. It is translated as CASSFLAGGVGEQFF. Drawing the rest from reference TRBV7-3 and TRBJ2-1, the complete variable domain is GAGVSQTPSNKVTEKGKYVELRCDPISGHTALYWYRQSLGQGPEFLIYFQGTGAADDSGLPNDRFFAVRPEGSVSTLKIQRTERGDSAVYLCASSFLAGGVGEQFFGPGTRLTVL.

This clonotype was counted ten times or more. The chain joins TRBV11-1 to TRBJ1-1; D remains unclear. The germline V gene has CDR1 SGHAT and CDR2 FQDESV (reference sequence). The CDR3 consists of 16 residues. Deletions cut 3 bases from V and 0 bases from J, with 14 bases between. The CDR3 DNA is TGTGCCAGCAGCTTCAGCCGTAACGTCATGAACACTGAAGCTTTCTTT. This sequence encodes CASSFSRNVMNTEAFF.

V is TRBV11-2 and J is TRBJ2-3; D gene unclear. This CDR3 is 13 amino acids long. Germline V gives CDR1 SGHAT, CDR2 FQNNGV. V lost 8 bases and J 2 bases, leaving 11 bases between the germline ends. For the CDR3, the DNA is TGTGCCAGCTCACATTCCCCCACAGATACGCAGTATTTT. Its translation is CASSHSPTDTQYF.

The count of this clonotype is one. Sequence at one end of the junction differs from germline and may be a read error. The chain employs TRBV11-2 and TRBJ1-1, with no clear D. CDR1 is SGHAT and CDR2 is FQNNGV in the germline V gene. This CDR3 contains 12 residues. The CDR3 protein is CASRGLGSEACF. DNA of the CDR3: TGTGCCAGCAGAGGATTGGGTTCTGAAGCTTGCTTT.

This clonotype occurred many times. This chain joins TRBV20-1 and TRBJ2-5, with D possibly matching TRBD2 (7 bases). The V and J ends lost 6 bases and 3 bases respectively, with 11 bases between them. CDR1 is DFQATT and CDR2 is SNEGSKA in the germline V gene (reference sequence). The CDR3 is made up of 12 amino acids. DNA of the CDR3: TGCAGTGCCGGGGGGCCCAAAGAGACCCAGTACTTC. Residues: CSAGGPKETQYF.

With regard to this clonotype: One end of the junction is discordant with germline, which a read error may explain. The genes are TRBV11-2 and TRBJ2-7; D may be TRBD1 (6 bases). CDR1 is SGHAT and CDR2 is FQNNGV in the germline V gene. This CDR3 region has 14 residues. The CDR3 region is CASSLGGDTGELYF. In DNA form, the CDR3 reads TGTGCCAGCAGCTTGGGTGGGGACACCGGGGAGCTGTACTTC.

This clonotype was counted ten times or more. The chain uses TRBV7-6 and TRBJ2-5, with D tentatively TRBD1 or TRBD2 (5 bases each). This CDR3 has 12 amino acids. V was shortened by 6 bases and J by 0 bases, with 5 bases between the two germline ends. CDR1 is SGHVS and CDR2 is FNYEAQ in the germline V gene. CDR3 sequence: CASRGDQETQYF. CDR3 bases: TGTGCCAGCAGGGGGGACCAAGAGACCCAGTACTTC.

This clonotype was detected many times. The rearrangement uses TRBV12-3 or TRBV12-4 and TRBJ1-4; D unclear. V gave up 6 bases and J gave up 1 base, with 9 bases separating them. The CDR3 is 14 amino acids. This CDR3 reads CASSARRTNEKLFF. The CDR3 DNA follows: TGTGCCAGCAGCGCTCGGAGAACTAATGAAAAACTGTTTTTT.

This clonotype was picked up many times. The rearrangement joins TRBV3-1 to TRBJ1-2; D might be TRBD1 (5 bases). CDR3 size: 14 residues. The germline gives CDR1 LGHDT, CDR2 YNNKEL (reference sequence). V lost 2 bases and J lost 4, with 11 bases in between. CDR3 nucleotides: TGTGCCAGCAGCCAATCAGGGAATGGCTATGGCTACACCTTC. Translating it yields CASSQSGNGYGYTF.

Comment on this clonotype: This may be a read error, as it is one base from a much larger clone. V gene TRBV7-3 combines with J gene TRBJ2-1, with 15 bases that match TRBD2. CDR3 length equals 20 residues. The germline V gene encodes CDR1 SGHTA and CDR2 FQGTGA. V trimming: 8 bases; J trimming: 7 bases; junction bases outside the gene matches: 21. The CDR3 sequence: CASGSLGGGGLAGGLNEQFF. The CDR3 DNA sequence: TGTGCCAGCGGCTCCCTCGGAGGGGGGGGACTAGCGGGAGGTTTGAATGAGCAGTTCTTC.

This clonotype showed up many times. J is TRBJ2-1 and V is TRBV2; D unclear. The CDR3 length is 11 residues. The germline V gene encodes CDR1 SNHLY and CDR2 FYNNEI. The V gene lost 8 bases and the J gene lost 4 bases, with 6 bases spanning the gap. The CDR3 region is CASATYNEQFF. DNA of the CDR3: TGTGCCAGCGCGACATACAATGAGCAGTTCTTC.

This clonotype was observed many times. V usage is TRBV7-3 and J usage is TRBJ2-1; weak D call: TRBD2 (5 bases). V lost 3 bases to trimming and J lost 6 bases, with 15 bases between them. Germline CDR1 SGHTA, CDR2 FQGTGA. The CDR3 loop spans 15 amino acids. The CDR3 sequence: CASSFSAARGNEQFF. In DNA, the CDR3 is TGTGCCAGCAGCTTCAGCGCGGCTCGGGGCAATGAGCAGTTCTTC.

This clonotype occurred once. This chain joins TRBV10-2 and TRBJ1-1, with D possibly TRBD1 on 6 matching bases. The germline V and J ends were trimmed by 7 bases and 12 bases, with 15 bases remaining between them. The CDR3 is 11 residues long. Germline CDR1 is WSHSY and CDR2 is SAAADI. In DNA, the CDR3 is TGCGCCAGCACCGAACAGGGTGTGTCTTTCTTT. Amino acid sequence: CASTEQGVSFF.

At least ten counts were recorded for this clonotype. CDR3 bases: TGTGCCAGCAGCGGACAGGGTTTTGGGGCCAACGTCCTGACTTTC. Protein product: CASSGQGFGANVLTF. The J gene is TRBJ2-6, the V gene TRBV7-9, with 8 bases identical to TRBD1. Trimming at V came to 5 bases and at J to 3 bases, leaving 3 bases not matched to a gene. Germline CDR1 is SEHNR and CDR2 is FQNEAQ (reference sequence). The CDR3 totals 15 residues.

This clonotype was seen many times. Here the CDR3 reads CASSPSGTDTIQPQHF. DNA for the CDR3: TGTGCCAGTAGTCCAAGCGGGACAGATACAATTCAGCCCCAGCATTTT. The chain recombines TRBV19 with TRBJ1-5; 7 bases line up with TRBD1. Germline assignment: CDR1 LNHDA and CDR2 SQIVND (reference sequence). The ends lost 5 bases at V and 6 bases at J; junction bases unmatched: 13. CDR3 length equals 16 residues.